This is a list of T cell receptor beta chains from one sample in a study of PD-L1 blockade in urothelial cancer. TCRdb's table, derived via immunoSEQ multiplex PCR, lists solely in-frame clones and lacks some. The sample has tens of thousands of clones; roughly four fifths are singletons. Here the sequenced sample was PBMCs, taken around atezolizumab (anti-PD-L1) treatment. The origin of the receptors is an older man with urothelial cancer. Each CDR3 is given with its conserved first and last residue. D genes are given only for firm matches. Not all rows give a size; the values are once, few, many and, for expanded clones, a class.

j_gene: TRBJ1-2; abundance: -; v_gene: TRBV6-6; d_gene: -; CDR3aa: CASSPYGEGYGYTF; CDR3nt: TGTGCCAGCTCACCCTACGGGGAGGGCTATGGCTACACCTTC
j_gene: TRBJ1-1; abundance: -; v_gene: TRBV5-1; d_gene: -; CDR3aa: CASSLAGDNMNTEAFF; CDR3nt: TGCGCCAGCAGCTTGGCCGGGGACAACATGAACACTGAAGCTTTCTTT
j_gene: TRBJ1-2; abundance: once; v_gene: TRBV7-9; d_gene: TRBD1; CDR3aa: CASSISTGEDGYTF; CDR3nt: TGTGCCAGCAGCATATCGACAGGGGAGGATGGCTACACCTTC
j_gene: TRBJ1-1; abundance: -; v_gene: TRBV7-9; d_gene: -; CDR3aa: CASSLGQNTEAFF; CDR3nt: TGTGCCAGCAGCTTGGGCCAGAACACTGAAGCTTTCTTT
j_gene: TRBJ2-5; abundance: -; v_gene: TRBV4-3; d_gene: TRBD1; CDR3aa: CASSQVKGTVQYF; CDR3nt: TGCGCCAGCAGCCAAGTTAAAGGGACAGTCCAGTACTTC
j_gene: TRBJ2-3; abundance: -; v_gene: TRBV4-3; d_gene: -; CDR3aa: CASSQDLSSDTQYF; CDR3nt: TGCGCCAGCAGCCAAGACCTCTCTAGCGATACGCAGTATTTT
j_gene: TRBJ2-7; abundance: -; v_gene: TRBV13; d_gene: -; CDR3aa: CASSPGGGISYEQYF; CDR3nt: TGTGCCAGCAGCCCCGGTGGGGGGATCTCCTACGAGCAGTACTTC
j_gene: TRBJ1-6; abundance: -; v_gene: TRBV9; d_gene: -; CDR3aa: CASSVGVGGSYNSPLHF; CDR3nt: TGTGCCAGCAGCGTAGGAGTCGGGGGCTCCTATAATTCACCCCTCCACTTT
j_gene: TRBJ2-5; abundance: -; v_gene: TRBV5-4; d_gene: TRBD2; CDR3aa: CASSLAQTSGSETQYF; CDR3nt: TGTGCCAGCAGCTTGGCCCAAACTAGCGGGAGTGAGACCCAGTACTTC
j_gene: TRBJ1-1; abundance: -; v_gene: TRBV10-2; d_gene: TRBD1; CDR3aa: CASSDRTGYAFF; CDR3nt: TGCGCCAGCAGTGATCGGACAGGGTATGCTTTCTTT
j_gene: TRBJ2-1; abundance: -; v_gene: TRBV28; d_gene: TRBD1; CDR3aa: CASSSSGTGVYNEQFF; CDR3nt: TGTGCCAGCAGTTCTTCAGGGACAGGGGTATACAATGAGCAGTTCTTC